The entry below describes one T cell receptor beta chain. This sample was included in a study of blood T cell repertoires in COVID-19. Study background: The United States, Italy and Spain supplied acute and convalescent COVID-19 samples. In each case, the material was cDNA or gDNA derived from T cells, B-cell-depleted T cells, or PBMCs.

How the authors handled the data: Nucleated cell number was recorded as an estimate derived from reference gene primer amplification. Some clones are missing from TCRdb's copy, which holds only in-frame ones; the method was immunoSEQ multiplex PCR. V and J calls and clone size are copied from that table; D and trimming were computed from the DNA. The sample includes 73,000 or so clones, around 83% seen only once; the top ten take 5.3%. The germline gives CDR1 SGHVS, CDR2 FQNEAQ. The ends were cut back, 5 bases at V and 0 bases at J, with 13 bases in the middle. CDR3 size: 15 residues. This sequence originates from a man aged 45-60 years with active COVID-19. Sequenced material: peripheral blood. The V and J genes are TRBV7-8 and TRBJ1-2; weak D call: TRBD1 (6 bases). CDR3 in DNA: TGTGCCAGCAGCCCCGCCCGGACAGCTAACTATGGCTACACCTTC. Its protein product is CASSPARTANYGYTF. Drawing the rest from reference TRBV7-8 and TRBJ1-2, the complete variable domain is GAGVSQSPRYKVAKRGQDVALRCDPISGHVSLFWYQQALGQGPEFLTYFQNEAQLDKSGLPSDRFFAERPEGSVSTLKIQRTQQEDSAVYLCASSPARTANYGYTFGSGTRLTVV.